The sequence of this T cell receptor (beta chain) was determined in a study of CD8+ T cells in alopecia areata. Findings and limits, study-wide: Alopecia totalis/universalis scalp especially showed more expanded CD8+ clones than normal scalp.

J gave up 8 bases and V 0 bases, and 8 bases lay outside the gene matches. Germline assignment: CDR1 SGHTA and CDR2 FQGNSA. The CDR3 extends over 17 amino acids. This clone was seen a handful of times. The antigen is unknown. The treatment is: oral pan-JAK inhibitor, 5-10 mg twice daily. RNA was extracted and reverse transcribed into cDNA as the sequencing template. Method: immunoSEQ multiplex PCR; TCRdb's copy keeps in-frame clones and lacks some. Altogether 100,000 to 150,000 clones are present, approximately 60% being singletons, with the ten largest covering approximately 5.1%. V usage is TRBV7-2 and J usage is TRBJ2-1; TRBD2 matches 12 bases. The sequence derives from a human donor with alopecia areata. The specimen was CD4+ T cells sorted from blood, collected at week 4, from a patient treated with tofacitinib. CDR3 in DNA: TGTGCCAGCAGCTTAGCCCCCACTAGCGGGAGGATGTATGAGCAGTTCTTC. This codes for CASSLAPTSGRMYEQFF.